This T cell receptor (beta chain) was sequenced for a study of OX40 agonist ivuxolimab in advanced cancers. Study context: Intravenous ivuxolimab at 0.01 to 10 mg/kg was given to patients every 2 weeks. General observations from the study: CD8+ T cells averaged more expanded clones than CD4+. It was also the case that some nonresponders had low normalized T-cell clonal expansion.

Concerning this clone: The antigen is undetermined.

V gave up 5 bases and J gave up 1 base; unmatched junction bases: 5. The CDR3 is made up of 17 amino acids. Germline CDR1 SGHTA, CDR2 FQGNSA. Measured with immunoSEQ multiplex PCR; TCRdb has only the in-frame clones, and not every one. Among 60,000 to 70,000 clones listed, around 87% were seen once. The sequencing here drew on CD4+ or CD8+ T cells sorted from blood, taken in a trial of the OX40 agonist ivuxolimab. This TCR was sampled from an adult with an advanced solid tumor such as melanoma, head and neck, liver or kidney cancer. The gene calls are TRBV7-2 and TRBJ2-5, with 15 bases aligning to TRBD2. CDR3 sequence reads: CASSIRTSGGGQETQYF. The CDR3, as DNA: TGTGCCAGCAGCATTCGGACTAGCGGGGGGGGCCAAGAGACCCAGTACTTC. The full variable domain, completed using reference TRBV7-2 and TRBJ2-5, is GAGVSQSPSNKVTEKGKDVELRCDPISGHTALYWYRQSLGQGLEFLIYFQGNSAPDKSGLPSDRFSAERTGGSVSTLTIQRTQQEDSAVYLCASSIRTSGGGQETQYFGPGTRLLVL.